These 13 T cell receptor beta chains were all obtained from the same sample, sequenced in a study of control samples from healthy donors and cancer patients. Profiled with immunoSEQ multiplex PCR; TCRdb holds only in-frame clones, not every one. The repertoire holds about 98,000 clones, with about four fifths as singletons. Sequenced material: blood. The receptors shown here come from a man in his 60s in good health.

This clone was recorded only once. The rearrangement links TRBV30 to TRBJ2-7; no firm D call. Trimming stripped 1 base from V and 3 bases from J, with 7 bases between. The V gene's germline CDR1 is GTSNPN and CDR2 SVGIG (reference sequence). The CDR3 sequence is 12 residues long. DNA of the CDR3: TGTGCCTGGAGTGACAGAAACTACGAGCAGTACTTC. Its translation is CAWSDRNYEQYF.

This clone was seen once. The rearrangement links TRBV5-6 to TRBJ2-7, with unresolved D. CDR1 SGHDT and CDR2 YYEEEE come from the germline V gene. CDR3 size: 14 residues. V dropped 0 bases and J dropped 2 bases, with 9 bases sitting between them. The CDR3 DNA sequence: TGTGCCAGCAGCTTGGGAGTAGGAGCCTACGAGCAGTACTTC. This gives the protein CASSLGVGAYEQYF.

The chain recombines TRBV9 with TRBJ1-1; D might be TRBD1 (5 bases). The germline V gene has CDR1 SGDLS and CDR2 YYNGEE. V lost 1 base to trimming and J lost 3 bases, with 10 bases between them. CDR3 size: 14 residues. CDR3 nucleotides: TGTGCCAGCAGCGTAATAAGGGGACACACTGAAGCTTTCTTT. It specifies CASSVIRGHTEAFF.

The chain is built from TRBV5-1 and TRBJ2-3, with 7 nucleotides matching TRBD1. Unmatched junction bases numbered 8, after V lost 4 bases and J lost 3 bases. The CDR3 covers 15 residues. Germline V lookup: CDR1 SGHRS, CDR2 YFSETQ. CDR3 in DNA: TGCGCCAGCAGCCTCCAACAGGGGTTGACAGATACGCAGTATTTT. It is translated as CASSLQQGLTDTQYF.

The chain recombines TRBV6-1 with TRBJ1-3, with D hard to call. There are 14 residues in the CDR3. With 3 bases removed from V and 1 base from J, the gap between germline ends came to 7 bases. Germline values: CDR1 MNHNS, CDR2 SASEGT. The CDR3 DNA sequence: TGTGCCAGCAGTGAGCGCAGGTCTGGAAACACCATATATTTT. Its translation: CASSERRSGNTIYF.

This clone appeared a single time. The rearrangement uses TRBV5-6 and TRBJ1-5; D is uncertain. The CDR3 is made up of 14 amino acids. CDR1 and CDR2 from the germline V gene are SGHDT and YYEEEE. Trimming cost V 1 base and J 3 bases, with 8 bases left between them. The CDR3 bases are TGTGCCAGCAGCTTGCTCCACGACAATCAGCCCCAGCATTTT. Protein: CASSLLHDNQPQHF.

The chain combines TRBV5-4 with TRBJ2-5; 7 nucleotides match TRBD2. CDR3 length equals 15 residues. Unmatched junction bases numbered 7, after V lost 4 bases and J lost 1 base. The germline V gene encodes CDR1 SGHNT and CDR2 YYREEE (reference sequence). The CDR3 sequence: CASSHTQRGQETQYF. Here the CDR3 DNA reads TGTGCCAGCAGCCATACCCAGCGGGGCCAAGAGACCCAGTACTTC.

The chain carries TRBV24-1 and TRBJ2-2, with 7 bases fitting TRBD1. The CDR3 spans 14 residues. The germline CDR1 and CDR2 sequences are KGHDR and SFDVKD. V was clipped by 3 bases and J by 9 bases; unmatched bases: 6. CDR3 region: CATSDPGQIRELFF. CDR3 nucleotides: TGTGCCACCAGTGATCCGGGACAGATCCGGGAGCTGTTTTTT.

The sample holds a few counts of this clone. The genes are TRBV7-9 and TRBJ2-2; possibly TRBD1 for D (5 bases). The CDR3 has 16 residues. The V end lost 3 bases, the J end lost 6 bases, and 17 bases lay between the germline ends. Germline V gives CDR1 SEHNR, CDR2 FQNEAQ (reference sequence). The CDR3 sequence is CASSLGSGKFAGELFF. The DNA for the CDR3 is TGTGCCAGCAGCTTGGGGTCAGGGAAATTCGCCGGGGAGCTGTTTTTT.

CDR3 bases: TGTGCCAGCAGCATGCCGGGACAGGCTGATTTAGGGGAGCTGTTTTTT. Its protein product is CASSMPGQADLGELFF. V gene TRBV7-9 combines with J gene TRBJ2-2, with 8 bases matching TRBD1. J was trimmed by 8 bases and V by 5 bases; bases with no gene match: 13. Germline V gene sequence: CDR1 SEHNR, CDR2 FQNEAQ (reference sequence). This CDR3 contains 16 residues.

The genes are TRBV6-5 and TRBJ2-5; 8 bases are shared with TRBD1. The germline CDR1 and CDR2 sequences are MNHEY and SVGAGI. This CDR3 region has 13 residues. Unmatched junction bases numbered 7, after V lost 9 bases and J lost 4 bases. CDR3 nucleotide sequence: TGTGCCAGACAGAGACAGGGGACAGAGACCCAGTACTTC. This codes for CARQRQGTETQYF.

This chain joins TRBV15 and TRBJ1-1; weak D call: TRBD1 (5 bases). Trimming took 5 bases from V and 4 from J, leaving 8 bases between them. This CDR3 comprises 12 residues. Germline loops: CDR1 LNHNV, CDR2 YYDKDF (reference sequence). The CDR3: CATSPGRTEAFF. In DNA form, the CDR3 reads TGTGCCACCAGCCCAGGGCGCACTGAAGCTTTCTTT.

The CDR3 reads CASSLDLSGANVLTF. For the CDR3, the DNA is TGCGCCAGCAGCTTGGACCTCTCTGGGGCCAACGTCCTGACTTTC. This chain connects TRBV5-1 to TRBJ2-6; D unclear. Germline CDR1 SGHRS, CDR2 YFSETQ. This CDR3 has 15 amino acids. V lost 0 bases and J 0 bases, leaving 4 bases between the germline ends.